This is a list of T cell receptor beta chains from one sample in a study of T cell responses to AZD1222 COVID-19 vaccine. Profiled with immunoSEQ multiplex PCR; TCRdb holds only in-frame clones, not every one. The top ten clones hold about 8.7% of a sample with more than 95,000 clones, 80% to 90% of them seen once. The specimen comprised peripheral blood, sampled on day 0 of AZD1222 vaccination. The source of these receptors is an adult in good health. The CDR3 runs from the conserved cysteine through the conserved F or W. D genes are given only for firm matches. Clone size is given for some rows only: seen once, a few or many times, or a class if the clone is expanded.

D gene	clone size	J gene	V gene	CDR3 protein	CDR3 DNA
NA	NA	TRBJ1-2	TRBV2	CASSEASSDGYTF	TGTGCCAGCAGTGAAGCGTCGTCAGATGGCTACACCTTC
NA	NA	TRBJ1-5	TRBV9	CASSEEYSNQPQHF	TGTGCCAGCAGCGAGGAGTATAGCAATCAGCCCCAGCATTTT
NA	NA	TRBJ2-2	TRBV5-1	CASSGTRNTGELFF	TGCGCCAGCTCCGGGACTCGGAACACCGGGGAGCTGTTTTTT
TRBD1	NA	TRBJ2-7	TRBV4-2	CASSQGGQLTYEQYF	TGTGCCAGCAGCCAAGGGGGACAGCTAACCTACGAGCAGTACTTC
TRBD1	NA	TRBJ2-2	TRBV11-2	CASSFKTGGTGELFF	TGTGCCAGCAGTTTTAAGACAGGGGGCACCGGGGAGCTGTTTTTT
TRBD2	once	TRBJ2-1	TRBV9	CASSVAELAGVQFF	TGTGCCAGCAGCGTAGCCGAACTAGCGGGAGTACAGTTCTTC
NA	NA	TRBJ1-6	TRBV12-3/TRBV12-4	CASSSQGAPLHF	TGTGCCAGCAGTTCGCAGGGTGCACCCCTCCACTTT
NA	NA	TRBJ2-1	TRBV12-3/TRBV12-4	CASSPRRAREQFF	TGTGCCAGCAGCCCAAGGCGGGCCCGGGAGCAGTTCTTC
NA	NA	TRBJ1-1	TRBV6-5	CASSYGSRLYTEAFF	TGTGCCAGCAGTTATGGGTCACGGCTTTACACTGAAGCTTTCTTT
NA	NA	TRBJ1-1	TRBV11-2	CASSGGTPGTEAFF	TGTGCCAGCAGCGGGGGCACGCCGGGTACTGAAGCTTTCTTT
TRBD1	NA	TRBJ1-1	TRBV7-9	CASSLTLTGMAEAFF	TGTGCCAGCAGCCTTACCCTGACAGGGATGGCTGAAGCTTTCTTT
NA	NA	TRBJ2-3	TRBV5-6	CASKERDTQYF	TGTGCCAGCAAGGAACGGGATACGCAGTATTTT
TRBD2	NA	TRBJ2-3	TRBV10-3	CAISAIAGNTDTQYF	TGTGCCATCAGTGCTATAGCGGGGAACACAGATACGCAGTATTTT
NA	once	TRBJ1-5	TRBV28	CASRQALGTQHF	TGTGCCAGCAGACAGGCCCTCGGGACCCAGCATTTT
TRBD1	NA	TRBJ1-3	TRBV29-1	CSVRVGTDSGNTIYF	TGCAGCGTACGCGTCGGGACAGATTCTGGAAACACCATATATTTT
TRBD1	NA	TRBJ1-5	TRBV7-8	CASSSRTGYQPQHF	TGTGCCAGCAGCTCACGGACAGGGTATCAGCCCCAGCATTTT
NA	NA	TRBJ2-5	TRBV4-2	CASSQGGGGGEQETQYF	TGTGCCAGCAGCCAAGGGGGTGGAGGAGGGGAGCAAGAGACCCAGTACTTC
NA	NA	TRBJ2-7	TRBV4-1	CASSQGQDPSYEQYF	TGCGCCAGCAGCCAAGGACAGGACCCCAGCTACGAGCAGTACTTC
NA	NA	TRBJ1-6	TRBV7-2	CASSLSGGNSPLHF	TGTGCCAGCAGCTTATCCGGGGGGAACTCACCCCTCCACTTT
NA	once	TRBJ1-4	TRBV28	CASSSKRGRKLFF	TGTGCCAGCAGCTCCAAAAGGGGGAGGAAACTGTTTTTT
TRBD1	NA	TRBJ1-5	TRBV24-1	CATSDPKQGARQPQHF	TGTGCCACCAGTGATCCTAAACAGGGGGCGAGGCAGCCCCAGCATTTT
NA	NA	TRBJ1-5	TRBV3-1/TRBV3-2	CASSHGVSNQPQHF	TGTGCCAGCAGCCACGGGGTCAGCAATCAGCCCCAGCATTTT
TRBD2	NA	TRBJ2-3	TRBV2	CASRPGLKSTDTQYF	TGTGCCAGTAGACCGGGACTAAAGAGCACAGATACGCAGTATTTT
TRBD2	once	TRBJ2-7	TRBV6-2/TRBV6-3	CASSSNHLLLAMSSYEQYF	TGTGCCAGCAGTTCCAACCACCTCTTACTAGCGATGAGCTCCTACGAGCAGTACTTC
NA	NA	TRBJ2-5	TRBV2	CASSGSYGRRQETQYF	TGTGCCAGCAGTGGTAGTTACGGGAGAAGGCAAGAGACCCAGTACTTC
NA	NA	TRBJ2-3	TRBV19	CASSPELHTQYF	TGTGCCAGTAGTCCTGAATTGCATACGCAGTATTTT
NA	once	TRBJ1-1	TRBV5-6	CASSLAPGMSTEAFF	TGTGCCAGCAGCTTGGCTCCGGGTATGTCCACTGAAGCTTTCTTT
NA	few	TRBJ2-1	TRBV28	CASRRTASLSNEQFF	TGTGCCAGCAGACGGACGGCTAGTCTTAGTAATGAGCAGTTCTTC
TRBD2	once	TRBJ2-1	TRBV11-2	CASSLVGLAGSEQFF	TGTGCCAGCAGCTTAGTTGGACTAGCGGGGAGTGAGCAGTTCTTC
NA	NA	TRBJ1-2	TRBV6-5	CASRPARYYGYTF	TGTGCCAGCAGGCCAGCTCGATACTATGGCTACACCTTC
TRBD2	NA	TRBJ2-2	TRBV29-1	CSVRTSGVNTGELFF	TGCAGCGTTAGGACTAGCGGGGTGAACACCGGGGAGCTGTTTTTT
TRBD2	once	TRBJ2-2	TRBV9	CASSAGETSVGTGELFF	TGTGCCAGCAGCGCAGGGGAGACTAGCGTAGGGACCGGGGAGCTGTTTTTT
NA	NA	TRBJ2-7	TRBV6-5	CASSYDRNGRQYF	TGTGCCAGCAGTTATGACCGAAATGGTAGGCAGTACTTC
TRBD1	NA	TRBJ1-1	TRBV6-2/TRBV6-3	CASSRQGSMNTEAFF	TGTGCCAGCAGCCGACAGGGCTCAATGAACACTGAAGCTTTCTTT
NA	NA	TRBJ1-2	TRBV19	CASSPVAALYGYTF	TGTGCCAGTAGCCCGGTGGCCGCTCTGTATGGCTACACCTTC
NA	NA	TRBJ2-7	TRBV3-1/TRBV3-2	CASSQDMSGTSYEQYF	TGTGCCAGCAGCCAAGATATGAGTGGGACTTCCTACGAGCAGTACTTC
NA	NA	TRBJ2-4	TRBV10-1	CATPAAGKYF	TGCGCCACCCCGGCGGCGGGGAAGTACTTC
TRBD2	NA	TRBJ2-7	TRBV11-2	CASSPGGIFYEQYF	TGTGCCAGCAGCCCGGGAGGGATTTTCTACGAGCAGTACTTC
NA	NA	TRBJ1-6	TRBV28	CASSPYGWSPLHF	TGTGCCAGCAGTCCTTATGGGTGGTCACCCCTCCACTTT
NA	NA	TRBJ2-2	TRBV2	CASSELAFRNTGELFF	TGTGCCAGCAGTGAACTAGCGTTCCGGAACACCGGGGAGCTGTTTTTT
TRBD2	NA	TRBJ2-3	TRBV15	CATSRRLAGEDTQYF	TGTGCCACCAGCAGAAGACTAGCGGGAGAGGATACGCAGTATTTT
NA	NA	TRBJ1-1	TRBV28	CASIEGGGTEAFF	TGTGCCAGCATTGAAGGGGGGGGGACTGAAGCTTTCTTT
NA	NA	TRBJ1-2	TRBV28	CASRKVGRYGYTF	TGTGCCAGCAGGAAGGTGGGCCGGTATGGCTACACCTTC
NA	NA	TRBJ1-1	TRBV5-5	CASRSVEQGEAFF	TGTGCCAGCAGATCAGTAGAACAGGGTGAAGCTTTCTTT
TRBD1	NA	TRBJ1-5	TRBV19	CASSTYAGTGGDYSNQPQHF	TGTGCCAGTAGTACCTACGCTGGGACAGGGGGCGATTACAGCAATCAGCCCCAGCATTTT
NA	NA	TRBJ1-2	TRBV28	CASSYRDYGYTF	TGTGCCAGCAGTTACAGAGACTATGGCTACACCTTC
TRBD2	NA	TRBJ2-1	TRBV20-1	CSFSGNRFF	TGCAGTTTTAGCGGGAATCGGTTCTTC
NA	NA	TRBJ2-7	TRBV11-1	CASSFYRVNSYEQYF	TGTGCCAGCAGCTTCTACAGGGTGAACTCCTACGAGCAGTACTTC
TRBD1	few	TRBJ1-2	TRBV19	CASSNRDRPREGYTF	TGTGCCAGTAGTAACCGGGACAGGCCCCGGGAAGGCTACACCTTC
NA	NA	TRBJ1-1	TRBV29-1	CSGTEQVFNTEAFF	TGCAGCGGTACTGAACAGGTATTTAACACTGAAGCTTTCTTT
NA	NA	TRBJ1-2	TRBV2	CASSTQPGTQYGYTF	TGTGCCAGCAGTACCCAGCCCGGGACCCAGTATGGCTACACCTTC
NA	NA	TRBJ1-2	TRBV7-9	CASSLTSTGFVYGYTF	TGTGCCAGCAGCTTAACCTCAACAGGGTTCGTCTATGGCTACACCTTC
TRBD1	NA	TRBJ2-3	TRBV7-2	CASSIDREDTQYF	TGTGCCAGCAGCATAGACAGGGAAGATACGCAGTATTTT
NA	NA	TRBJ2-7	TRBV10-3	CAISFRAAYEQYF	TGTGCCATCAGTTTTAGGGCGGCCTACGAGCAGTACTTC
NA	NA	TRBJ2-7	TRBV27	CASSLAERYEQYF	TGTGCCAGCAGTTTAGCCGAGAGATACGAGCAGTACTTC
NA	NA	TRBJ2-4	TRBV5-1	CASSLNDGLAKNIQYF	TGCGCCAGCAGCTTGAACGACGGATTAGCCAAAAACATTCAGTACTTC
NA	few	TRBJ1-4	TRBV30	CAWRARTKGDNEKLFF	TGTGCCTGGAGGGCCCGGACGAAGGGAGATAATGAAAAACTGTTTTTT
NA	NA	TRBJ1-1	TRBV5-8	CASSLVAGNTEAFF	TGTGCCAGCAGCTTGGTGGCGGGGAACACTGAAGCTTTCTTT